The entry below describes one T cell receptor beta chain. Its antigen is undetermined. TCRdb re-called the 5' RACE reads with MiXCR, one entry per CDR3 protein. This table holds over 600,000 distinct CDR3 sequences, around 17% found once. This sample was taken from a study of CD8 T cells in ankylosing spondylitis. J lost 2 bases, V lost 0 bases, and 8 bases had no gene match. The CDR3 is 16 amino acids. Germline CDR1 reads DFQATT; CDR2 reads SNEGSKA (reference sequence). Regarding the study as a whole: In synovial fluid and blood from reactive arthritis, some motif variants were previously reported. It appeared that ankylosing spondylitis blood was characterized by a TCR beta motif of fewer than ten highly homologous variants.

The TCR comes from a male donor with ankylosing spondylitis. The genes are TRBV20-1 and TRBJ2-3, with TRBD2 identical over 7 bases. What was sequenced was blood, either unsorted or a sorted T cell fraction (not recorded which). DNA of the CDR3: TGCAGTGCTAGAGAAGCGGGGCGGGTGACCACAGATACGCAGTATTTT. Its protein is CSAREAGRVTTDTQYF.